The T cell receptor beta chain described here comes from a study of cytomegalovirus exposure and HLA in healthy donors. Findings of the study overall: Follow-up analysis seemed to connect common viral pathogens with several of the most significant clusters identified. Analyses of presence and absence presupposed an approximately uniform sequencing depth across donors. In a later analysis, CMV-associated beta chains were mostly HLA-associated, it appeared. In a later analysis, at a false discovery rate of 0.05, 15,000 to 20,000 TCR beta sequences were associated with HLA alleles.

CDR3 length equals 12 residues. The germline V gene encodes CDR1 SGHNT and CDR2 YENEEA. J gave up 9 bases and V 5 bases, and 2 bases lay outside the gene matches. Primers: 60 Vbeta forward and 13 Jbeta reverse. Method: immunoSEQ multiplex PCR; TCRdb's copy keeps in-frame clones and lacks some. Here the sample spans some 200,000 clones, nearly 80% being singletons. This clone was recorded a few times. Its antigen is not identified. The V call is TRBV11-3, the J call TRBJ2-1; TRBD2 matches 9 bases. The source is a man between 18 and 35 years old in good health and CMV-seronegative. Sequencing was performed on PBMCs. In DNA, the CDR3 is TGTGCCAGCAGCAGGACTAGCGCTGAGCAGTTCTTC. As protein: CASSRTSAEQFF.